These 31 T cell receptor beta chains were sequenced from one sample in a study of naive and memory T cell subsets. An equimolar mix of two oligonucleotides served as the beta constant-region primer for TRBC1 and TRBC2. One entry per CDR3 protein results from TCRdb running MiXCR on the UMI-ligation and nested PCR reads. The table includes approximately 140,000 distinct CDR3 sequences, 15% to 20% detected once. The specimen sequenced was naive CD4+ T cells from blood. These receptors were taken from a human donor in good health.

The chain couples TRBV2 to TRBJ2-7, with D unclear. The CDR3 length is 15 residues. Trimming left V 0 bases short and J 4 bases short, with 13 bases between. Germline CDR1 is SNHLY and CDR2 is FYNNEI. In DNA, the CDR3 is TGTGCCAGCAGTGAAGCGCTAACGGGCGCTTACGAGCAGTACTTC. Translation gives CASSEALTGAYEQYF.

This chain uses TRBV5-4 with TRBJ2-2; a possible D gene is TRBD1 (6 bases). V lost 4 bases and J lost 0, with 10 bases in between. Per the germline V gene, CDR1 is SGHNT and CDR2 is YYREEE (reference sequence). The CDR3 totals 15 residues. The CDR3 region is CASSPQGPNTGELFF. The CDR3 nucleotides are TGTGCCAGCAGCCCACAGGGACCGAACACCGGGGAGCTGTTTTTT. The whole variable domain, remainder taken from reference TRBV5-4 and TRBJ2-2, is ETGVTQSPTHLIKTRGQQVTLRCSSQSGHNTVSWYQQALGQGPQFIFQYYREEENGRGNFPPRFSGLQFPNYSSELNVNALELDDSALYLCASSPQGPNTGELFFGEGSRLTVL.

The J gene is TRBJ2-1, the V gene TRBV6-1, with 8 bases lining up with TRBD2. V lost 4 bases to trimming and J lost 1 base; unmatched junction nucleotides: 6. The CDR3 contains 16 residues. Germline lookup yields CDR1 MNHNS and CDR2 SASEGT. CDR3 amino acids: CASSGLAPTSYNEQFF. The CDR3 DNA is TGTGCCAGCAGTGGACTAGCGCCGACTTCCTACAATGAGCAGTTCTTC.

The V call is TRBV10-3, the J call TRBJ2-5; the match to TRBD2 covers 9 bases. The V gene's germline CDR1 is ENHRY and CDR2 SYGVKD. Trimming removed 0 bases from V and 2 bases from J; junction bases left unmatched: 4. This CDR3 comprises 16 residues. CDR3 loop: CAISESLAGKQETQYF. CDR3 bases: TGTGCCATCAGTGAGTCGCTAGCGGGAAAGCAAGAGACCCAGTACTTC.

The CDR3 region has the DNA TGTGCCAGCAGTGAAGAGAGGGTCCAAGAGACCCAGTACTTC. This codes for CASSEERVQETQYF. The rearrangement joins TRBV2 to TRBJ2-5; D is possibly TRBD2 (5 bases). Germline lookup yields CDR1 SNHLY and CDR2 FYNNEI. V lost 1 base, J lost 1 base, and 7 bases lay in between. The CDR3 has 14 residues.

The chain couples TRBV28 to TRBJ1-2, with D tentatively TRBD1 (5 bases). Germline CDR1 reads MDHEN; CDR2 reads SYDVKM. This CDR3 contains 16 residues. The ends were cut back, 1 base at V and 5 bases at J, with 17 bases in the middle. The CDR3 loop reads CASSLYGRGSAYGYTF. In nucleotides, the CDR3 is TGTGCCAGCAGTTTATATGGCCGGGGCAGCGCTTATGGCTACACCTTC.

This clonotype was observed at least ten times. V and J are TRBV5-1 and TRBJ1-5; D remains unclear. The CDR3 extends over 13 amino acids. Germline CDR1 is SGHRS and CDR2 is YFSETQ. Trimming pared 2 bases from V and 2 bases from J, leaving 5 bases between. In DNA, the CDR3 is TGCGCCAGCAGCTTCGGGGGCAATCAGCCCCAGCATTTT. It specifies CASSFGGNQPQHF.

This clonotype was picked up a small number of times. The chain recombines TRBV7-2 with TRBJ2-3; 7 bases agree with TRBD2. CDR1 is SGHTA and CDR2 is FQGNSA in the germline V gene. CDR3 length: 14 amino acids. Trimming at V came to 6 bases and at J to 2 bases, leaving 5 bases not matched to a gene. CDR3 nucleotides: TGTGCCAGCAGGTCTAGCGGAGCCACAGATACGCAGTATTTT. It is translated as CASRSSGATDTQYF.

V and J are TRBV5-1 and TRBJ2-3; D might be TRBD1 or TRBD2, each matching 6 bases. The ends were cut back, 3 bases at V and 3 bases at J, with 17 bases in the middle. Germline V gene sequence: CDR1 SGHRS, CDR2 YFSETQ. CDR3 length: 16 residues. CDR3: CASSSLDSGGTDTQYF. CDR3 in DNA: TGCGCCAGCAGCTCCCTGGACAGCGGAGGGACAGATACGCAGTATTTT.

The chain links TRBV29-1 to TRBJ1-1; D is possibly TRBD1 (5 bases). The V end was cut by 7 bases, the J end by 2 bases, with 14 bases between. In germline, CDR1 is SQVTM, CDR2 ANQGSEA. The CDR3 consists of 13 residues. The CDR3 region has the DNA TGCAGCGCCGGACATAATTCAAACACTGAAGCTTTCTTT. Translating gives CSAGHNSNTEAFF.

This clonotype was seen a few times. The V call is TRBV9, the J call TRBJ2-1, with TRBD1 identical over 7 bases. CDR3 length equals 15 residues. Germline V gene sequence: CDR1 SGDLS, CDR2 YYNGEE. Germline trimming cut 0 bases from V and 4 bases from J; bases unmatched to any gene: 4. In DNA form, the CDR3 reads TGTGCCAGCAGCGTAGACAGGGGTCATTACAATGAGCAGTTCTTC. It is translated as CASSVDRGHYNEQFF.

This clonotype has a handful of counts. The chain recombines TRBV2 with TRBJ2-1; D gene unclear. The CDR3 consists of 11 residues. V lost 4 bases to trimming and J lost 10 bases, with 8 bases between them. Germline CDR1 and CDR2: SNHLY and FYNNEI. CDR3 residues: CASSGVLEQFF. The CDR3 coding sequence is TGTGCCAGCAGTGGGGTGTTAGAGCAGTTCTTC.

The rearrangement uses TRBV12-3 or TRBV12-4 and TRBJ2-7; 9 nucleotides line up with TRBD1. V lost 2 bases to trimming and J lost 5 bases; unmatched junction nucleotides: 4. CDR3 length: 14 amino acids. This chain's CDR3 is CASSLQGQGHEQYF. The CDR3 DNA reads TGTGCCAGCAGTTTACAGGGACAGGGTCACGAGCAGTACTTC.

This chain links TRBV7-9 with TRBJ2-3; a weak D match, TRBD2 (5 bases). The CDR3 sequence is 13 residues long. Per germline, CDR1 SEHNR and CDR2 FQNEAQ (reference sequence). With 9 bases removed from V and 0 bases from J, the gap between germline ends came to 10 bases. The DNA of the CDR3 is TGTGCCAGTCGGGAAGTCAGCACAGATACGCAGTATTTT. Translating gives CASREVSTDTQYF. The full variable domain, with the rest looked up from reference TRBV7-9 and TRBJ2-3, is DTGVSQNPRHKITKRGQNVTFRCDPISEHNRLYWYRQTLGQGPEFLTYFQNEAQLEKSRLLSDRFSAERPKGSFSTLEIQRTEQGDSAMYLCASREVSTDTQYFGPGTRLTVL.

This clonotype occurred a few times. The V gene is TRBV7-2, the J gene TRBJ2-1, with 7 bases lining up with TRBD2. The germline V gene has CDR1 SGHTA and CDR2 FQGNSA. J gave up 5 bases and V 2 bases, and 6 bases lay outside the gene matches. This CDR3 has 15 residues. This CDR3 reads CASSLRLAGDNEQFF. The CDR3 DNA reads TGTGCCAGCAGCTTAAGACTAGCCGGGGACAATGAGCAGTTCTTC.

In this sample, this clonotype turned up many times. The V call is TRBV20-1, the J call TRBJ2-1; 8 positions match TRBD1. The CDR3 length is 16 residues. The V gene's germline CDR1 is DFQATT and CDR2 SNEGSKA (reference sequence). Germline trimming cut 1 base from V and 1 base from J; bases unmatched to any gene: 6. In DNA, the CDR3 is TGCAGTGCTAGAGTTAGGACAGGGCGATCCTACAATGAGCAGTTCTTC. Protein: CSARVRTGRSYNEQFF.

This clonotype was detected a few times. This chain uses TRBV14 with TRBJ2-1; D may be TRBD1 (6 bases). Germline CDR1 reads SGHDN; CDR2 reads FVKESK. The CDR3 totals 17 residues. Trimming took 3 bases from V and 0 from J, leaving 15 bases between them. CDR3 sequence reads: CASSQTGTESSYNEQFF. CDR3 coding DNA: TGTGCCAGCAGCCAGACAGGAACTGAAAGCTCCTACAATGAGCAGTTCTTC. Complete variable domain (other parts from reference TRBV14 and TRBJ2-1): EAGVTQFPSHSVIEKGQTVTLRCDPISGHDNLYWYRRVMGKEIKFLLHFVKESKQDESGMPNNRFLAERTGGTYSTLKVQPAELEDSGVYFCASSQTGTESSYNEQFFGPGTRLTVL.

This clonotype was seen a handful of times. The chain links TRBV5-1 to TRBJ2-7; TRBD1 or TRBD2 may be the D gene (5 bases each). The V gene lost 4 bases and the J gene lost 4 bases, with 15 bases spanning the gap. The germline V gene encodes CDR1 SGHRS and CDR2 YFSETQ. The CDR3 runs to 14 residues. CDR3: CASSPGGGSYEQYF. CDR3 DNA sequence: TGCGCCAGCAGCCCTGGTGGGGGATCGTACGAGCAGTACTTC.

This clonotype was counted ten times or more. The chain employs TRBV11-2 and TRBJ2-3; 7 positions agree with TRBD2. J was trimmed by 6 bases and V by 5 bases; bases with no gene match: 14. The CDR3 loop spans 16 amino acids. The germline CDR1 and CDR2 sequences are SGHAT and FQNNGV. CDR3 DNA: TGTGCCAGCAGCCGCAATAGCGGGTCCCAGCGTGATACGCAGTATTTT. Translating gives CASSRNSGSQRDTQYF.

This clonotype was counted ten times or more. The CDR3 DNA follows: TGTGCCAGTAGTAGGGACAGCCATTATAATGAGCAGTTCTTC. Translation: CASSRDSHYNEQFF. V gene TRBV19 combines with J gene TRBJ2-1, with 7 bases lining up with TRBD1. From germline, CDR1 is LNHDA and CDR2 SQIVND (reference sequence). J gave up 7 bases and V 4 bases, and 7 bases lay outside the gene matches. This CDR3 is 14 amino acids long.

This clonotype was picked up a small number of times. The chain has TRBV27 and TRBJ2-1; the D gene could be TRBD1 or TRBD2 (6 bases each). This CDR3 spans 15 amino acids. Per germline, CDR1 MNHEY and CDR2 SMNVEV (reference sequence). The germline V and J ends were trimmed by 8 bases and 3 bases, with 17 bases remaining between them. The CDR3, as DNA: TGTGCCAGCGCGAGAAGGGGGGCTAACTACAATGAGCAGTTCTTC. Translated: CASARRGANYNEQFF.

The chain recombines TRBV6-2 or TRBV6-3 with TRBJ1-5; no clear D gene. Trimming took off 8 bases at V and 1 base at J, with 9 bases between the two ends. CDR3 length: 13 residues. Germline CDR1 reads MNHEY; CDR2 reads SVGEGT. CDR3 bases: TGTGCCAGCGGTCGCGGAAGCAATCAGCCCCAGCATTTT. Translation: CASGRGSNQPQHF.

Written as DNA, the CDR3 is TGTGCCAGCAGTGAATGGGACAGGGGCCCAGTTAATCCCCTCCACTTT. It is translated as CASSEWDRGPVNPLHF. This chain links TRBV25-1 with TRBJ1-6; 10 positions agree with TRBD1. V trimming: 1 base; J trimming: 13 bases; junction bases outside the gene matches: 10. The CDR3 spans 16 residues. The germline V gene encodes CDR1 MGHDK and CDR2 SYGVNS.

This chain uses TRBV20-1 with TRBJ2-2, with 12 bases aligning to TRBD2. CDR1 and CDR2 (germline): DFQATT, SNEGSKA (reference sequence). The CDR3 has 15 residues. V was pared by 6 bases and J by 5 bases, with 7 bases of the junction left unmatched. CDR3 bases: TGCAGTGCAAGACTAGCGGGAGTACTGACCGGGGAGCTGTTTTTT. Protein sequence: CSARLAGVLTGELFF.

This clonotype occurred a few times. The rearrangement uses TRBV12-3 or TRBV12-4 and TRBJ1-5, with D perhaps TRBD1 (5 bases). This CDR3 region has 18 residues. The V and J ends lost 6 bases and 0 bases respectively, with 21 bases between them. Here the CDR3 DNA reads TGTGCCAGCAGCCATCAGGCTGGGGCAGACTATAGCAATCAGCCCCAGCATTTT. This gives the protein CASSHQAGADYSNQPQHF.

The sample holds a few counts of this clonotype. This chain connects TRBV15 to TRBJ2-1, with unresolved D. Per the germline V gene, CDR1 is LNHNV and CDR2 is YYDKDF (reference sequence). The V end was cut by 3 bases, the J end by 0 bases, with 12 bases between. This CDR3 has 16 residues. CDR3 protein: CATSSRPAGSYNEQFF. The DNA of the CDR3 is TGTGCCACCAGCAGTAGGCCGGCAGGCTCCTACAATGAGCAGTTCTTC.

This chain connects TRBV30 to TRBJ2-5; a weak D match, TRBD1 (5 bases). With 0 bases removed from V and 1 base from J, the gap between germline ends came to 30 bases. The CDR3 loop spans 21 amino acids. Germline-derived CDR1 and CDR2 are GTSNPN and SVGIG (reference sequence). The CDR3 DNA is TGTGCCTGGAGTGTACAGCCGTCTGTCTTGGGCCCTAGGGGTCTCCAAGAGACCCAGTACTTC. Translation: CAWSVQPSVLGPRGLQETQYF. Filled out from reference TRBV30 and TRBJ2-5, the complete variable domain reads SQTIHQWPATLVQPVGSPLSLECTVEGTSNPNLYWYRQAAGRGLQLLFYSVGIGQISSEVPQNLSASRPQDRQFILSSKKLLLSDSGFYLCAWSVQPSVLGPRGLQETQYFGPGTRLLVL.

This clonotype has more than one count but fewer than ten. The chain recombines TRBV11-3 with TRBJ2-1; D might be TRBD2 (6 bases). The CDR3 contains 14 residues. The V and J ends lost 1 base and 6 bases respectively, with 10 bases between them. Germline V gene sequence: CDR1 SGHNT, CDR2 YENEEA. The CDR3 spells CASSLAGAFNEQFF. The DNA for the CDR3 is TGTGCCAGCAGCTTAGCGGGAGCTTTCAATGAGCAGTTCTTC.

This clonotype was found a few times. The chain couples TRBV5-1 to TRBJ1-1, with TRBD1 matching over 7 bases. With 4 bases clipped from V and 6 bases from J, the junction kept 6 bases outside the gene matches. The CDR3 runs to 13 residues. Germline assignment: CDR1 SGHRS and CDR2 YFSETQ. The CDR3 coding sequence is TGCGCCAGCAGCGCGACAGGGATGCCTGAAGCTTTCTTT. It translates to CASSATGMPEAFF.

This clonotype was detected a few times. The chain joins TRBV7-2 to TRBJ2-5; 9 bases are a match to TRBD2. CDR3 size: 15 residues. Germline values: CDR1 SGHTA, CDR2 FQGNSA. The V and J ends lost 0 bases and 4 bases, in that order; junction bases with no gene match: 3. This CDR3 reads CASSLAGGRGETQYF. In nucleotides, the CDR3 is TGTGCCAGCAGCTTAGCGGGCGGGAGGGGAGAGACCCAGTACTTC.

The chain employs TRBV7-2 and TRBJ1-6; D is unresolved. The V gene's germline CDR1 is SGHTA and CDR2 FQGNSA. V was cut by 5 bases and J by 7 bases, with 12 bases left in between. This CDR3 region has 14 residues. The CDR3 is CASSTGSINSPLHF. The CDR3 DNA is TGTGCCAGCAGCACCGGGTCCATCAATTCACCCCTCCACTTT. Supplemented by reference TRBV7-2 and TRBJ1-6, the full variable domain reads GAGVSQSPSNKVTEKGKDVELRCDPISGHTALYWYRQSLGQGLEFLIYFQGNSAPDKSGLPSDRFSAERTGGSVSTLTIQRTQQEDSAVYLCASSTGSINSPLHFGNGTRLTVT.